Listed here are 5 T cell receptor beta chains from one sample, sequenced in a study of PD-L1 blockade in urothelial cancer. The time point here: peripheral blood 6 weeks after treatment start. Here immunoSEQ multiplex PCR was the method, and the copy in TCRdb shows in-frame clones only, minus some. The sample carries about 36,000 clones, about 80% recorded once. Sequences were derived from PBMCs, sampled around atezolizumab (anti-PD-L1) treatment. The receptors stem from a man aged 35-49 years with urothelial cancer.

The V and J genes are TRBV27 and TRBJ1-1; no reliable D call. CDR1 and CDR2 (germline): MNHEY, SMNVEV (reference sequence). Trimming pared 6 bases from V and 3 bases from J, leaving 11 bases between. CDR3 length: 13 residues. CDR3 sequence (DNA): TGTGCCAGCAGCCTTCGACTGTACACTGAAGCTTTCTTT. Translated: CASSLRLYTEAFF.

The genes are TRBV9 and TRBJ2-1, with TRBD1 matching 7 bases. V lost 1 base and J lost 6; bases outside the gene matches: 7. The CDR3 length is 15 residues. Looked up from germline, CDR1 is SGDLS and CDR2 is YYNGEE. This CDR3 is CASSVSGQILNEQFF. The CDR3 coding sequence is TGTGCCAGCAGCGTATCGGGACAGATACTCAATGAGCAGTTCTTC.

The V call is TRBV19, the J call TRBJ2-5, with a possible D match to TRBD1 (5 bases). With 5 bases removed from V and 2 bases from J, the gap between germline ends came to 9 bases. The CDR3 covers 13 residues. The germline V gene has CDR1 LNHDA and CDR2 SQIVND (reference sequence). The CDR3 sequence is CASSLNRQETQYF. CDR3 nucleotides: TGTGCCAGTAGTTTAAACAGGCAAGAGACCCAGTACTTC.

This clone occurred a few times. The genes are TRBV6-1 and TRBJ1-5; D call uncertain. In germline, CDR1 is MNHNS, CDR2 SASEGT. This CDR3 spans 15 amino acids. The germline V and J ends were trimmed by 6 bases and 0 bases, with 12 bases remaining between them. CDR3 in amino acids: CASSVIPYSNQPQHF. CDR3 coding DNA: TGTGCCAGCAGCGTCATACCCTATAGCAATCAGCCCCAGCATTTT.

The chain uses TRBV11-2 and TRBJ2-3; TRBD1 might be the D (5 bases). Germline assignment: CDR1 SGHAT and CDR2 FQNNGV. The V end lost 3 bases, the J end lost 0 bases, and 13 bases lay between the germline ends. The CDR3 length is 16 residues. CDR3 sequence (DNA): TGTGCCAGCAGCTTCAGGGTGACGGTTAGCACAGATACGCAGTATTTT. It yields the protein CASSFRVTVSTDTQYF.